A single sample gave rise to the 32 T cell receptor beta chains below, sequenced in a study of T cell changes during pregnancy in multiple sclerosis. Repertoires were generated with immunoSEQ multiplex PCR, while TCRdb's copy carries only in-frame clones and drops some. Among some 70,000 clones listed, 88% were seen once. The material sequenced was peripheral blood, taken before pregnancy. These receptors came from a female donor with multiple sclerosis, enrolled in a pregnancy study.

The DNA for the CDR3 is TGTGCCAGCGGAAACCCGCAGGGATCTGGAAACACCATATATTTT. Its protein is CASGNPQGSGNTIYF. The chain carries TRBV7-6 and TRBJ1-3, with a tentative D call TRBD1 (5 bases). The CDR3 consists of 15 residues. The germline V gene has CDR1 SGHVS and CDR2 FNYEAQ. V dropped 8 bases and J dropped 1 base, with 15 bases sitting between them.

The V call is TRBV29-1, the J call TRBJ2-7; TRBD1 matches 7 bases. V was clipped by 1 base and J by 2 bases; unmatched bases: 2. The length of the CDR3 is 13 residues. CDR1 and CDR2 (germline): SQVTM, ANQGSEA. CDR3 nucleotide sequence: TGCAGCGTTGAAGTGGACAGGACCTACGAGCAGTACTTC. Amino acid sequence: CSVEVDRTYEQYF.

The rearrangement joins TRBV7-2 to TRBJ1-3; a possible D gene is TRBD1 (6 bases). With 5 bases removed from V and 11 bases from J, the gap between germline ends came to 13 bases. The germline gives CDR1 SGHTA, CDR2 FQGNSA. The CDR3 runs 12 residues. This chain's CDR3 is CASSLPDRAIYF. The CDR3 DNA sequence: TGTGCCAGCAGCCTTCCGGACAGAGCCATATATTTT. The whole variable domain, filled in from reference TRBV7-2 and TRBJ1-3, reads GAGVSQSPSNKVTEKGKDVELRCDPISGHTALYWYRQSLGQGLEFLIYFQGNSAPDKSGLPSDRFSAERTGGSVSTLTIQRTQQEDSAVYLCASSLPDRAIYFGEGSWLTVV.

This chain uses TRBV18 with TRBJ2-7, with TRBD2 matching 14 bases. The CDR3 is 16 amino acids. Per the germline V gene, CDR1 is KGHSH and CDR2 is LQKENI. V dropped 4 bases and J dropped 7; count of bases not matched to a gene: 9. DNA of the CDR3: TGTGCCAGCTCACTAGCCGGGACTAGCGGGGGAAGAGAGCAGTACTTC. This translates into CASSLAGTSGGREQYF.

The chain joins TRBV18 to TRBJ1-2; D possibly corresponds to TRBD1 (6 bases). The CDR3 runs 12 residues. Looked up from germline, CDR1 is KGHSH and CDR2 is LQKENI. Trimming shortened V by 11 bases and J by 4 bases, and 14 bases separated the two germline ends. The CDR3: CAGAWGPYGYTF. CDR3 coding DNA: TGTGCCGGAGCATGGGGGCCCTATGGCTACACCTTC.

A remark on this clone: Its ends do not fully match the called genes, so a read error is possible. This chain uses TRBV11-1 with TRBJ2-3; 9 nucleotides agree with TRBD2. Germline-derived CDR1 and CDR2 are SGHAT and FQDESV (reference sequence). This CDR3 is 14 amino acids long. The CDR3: CASSIAGATDTQYF. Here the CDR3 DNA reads TGTGCCAGCAGCATAGCGGGAGCGACAGATACGCAGTATTTT.

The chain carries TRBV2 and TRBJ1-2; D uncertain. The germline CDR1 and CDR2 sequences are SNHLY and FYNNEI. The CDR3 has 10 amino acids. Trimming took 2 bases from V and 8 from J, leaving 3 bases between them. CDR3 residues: CASSESGYTF. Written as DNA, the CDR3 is TGTGCCAGCAGTGAAAGCGGCTACACCTTC.

In DNA form, the CDR3 reads TGCGCCAGCAGCTTAGACAGGGGCGGAGCAGGCTACACCTTC. It yields the protein CASSLDRGGAGYTF. This chain uses TRBV5-1 with TRBJ1-2; 8 bases are a match to TRBD1. This CDR3 is 14 amino acids long. The trim removed 2 bases at V and 8 bases at J, leaving 8 bases unmatched. Germline CDR1 is SGHRS and CDR2 is YFSETQ.

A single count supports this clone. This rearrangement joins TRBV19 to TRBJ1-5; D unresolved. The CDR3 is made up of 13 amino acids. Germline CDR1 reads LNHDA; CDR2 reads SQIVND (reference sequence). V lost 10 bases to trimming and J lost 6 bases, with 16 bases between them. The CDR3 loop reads CATKERSGQPQHF. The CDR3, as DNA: TGTGCCACCAAGGAGCGCTCTGGTCAGCCCCAGCATTTT.

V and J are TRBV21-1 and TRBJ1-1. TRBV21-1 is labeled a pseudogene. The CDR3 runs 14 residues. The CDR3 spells CASSKAGGNTEAFF. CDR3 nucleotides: TGTGCCAGCAGCAAAGCGGGGGGGAACACTGAAGCTTTCTTT.

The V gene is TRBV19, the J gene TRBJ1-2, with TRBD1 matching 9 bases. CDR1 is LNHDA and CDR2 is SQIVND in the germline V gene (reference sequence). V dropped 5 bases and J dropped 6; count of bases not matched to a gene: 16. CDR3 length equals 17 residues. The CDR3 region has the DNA TGTGCCAGTAGTCCCGCTCCCGGACAGGGGATCCCCCATGGCTACACCTTC. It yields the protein CASSPAPGQGIPHGYTF.

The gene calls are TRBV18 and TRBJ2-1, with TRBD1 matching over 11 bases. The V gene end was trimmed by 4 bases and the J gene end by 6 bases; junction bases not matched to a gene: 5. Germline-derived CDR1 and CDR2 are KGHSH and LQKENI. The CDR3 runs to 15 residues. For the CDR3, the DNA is TGTGCCAGCTCACTAGGACAGGGGGCCCCCAATGAGCAGTTCTTC. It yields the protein CASSLGQGAPNEQFF.

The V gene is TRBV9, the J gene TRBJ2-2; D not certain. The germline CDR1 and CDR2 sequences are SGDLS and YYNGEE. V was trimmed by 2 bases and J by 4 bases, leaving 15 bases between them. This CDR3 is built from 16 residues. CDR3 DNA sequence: TGTGCCAGCAGCGTGGCTCATACCTTCAGCACCGGGGAGCTGTTTTTT. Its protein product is CASSVAHTFSTGELFF.

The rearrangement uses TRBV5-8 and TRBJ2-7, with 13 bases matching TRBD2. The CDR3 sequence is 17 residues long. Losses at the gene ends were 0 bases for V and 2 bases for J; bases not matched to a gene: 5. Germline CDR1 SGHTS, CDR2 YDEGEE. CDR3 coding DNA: TGTGCCAGCAGCTTGGCCGGGACTAGCGGGATCACCTACGAGCAGTACTTC. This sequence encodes CASSLAGTSGITYEQYF.

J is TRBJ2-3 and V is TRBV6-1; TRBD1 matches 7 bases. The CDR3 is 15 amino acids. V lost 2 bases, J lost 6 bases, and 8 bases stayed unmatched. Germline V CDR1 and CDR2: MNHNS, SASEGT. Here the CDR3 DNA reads TGTGCCAGCAGTGAACGACAGGGCGACGGGGATACGCAGTATTTT. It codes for CASSERQGDGDTQYF.

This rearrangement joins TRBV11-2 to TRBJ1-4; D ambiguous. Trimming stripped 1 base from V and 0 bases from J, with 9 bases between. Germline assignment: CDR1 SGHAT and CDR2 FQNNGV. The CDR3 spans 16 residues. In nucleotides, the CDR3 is TGTGCCAGCAGCTTAGGAACTCTTGCAACTAATGAAAAACTGTTTTTT. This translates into CASSLGTLATNEKLFF.

The CDR3 DNA sequence: TGTGCCAGCTGCCTCCGGGCAGGGGTACTTCAGCCCCAGCATTTT. This codes for CASCLRAGVLQPQHF. The V and J genes are TRBV6-1 and TRBJ1-5; D perhaps matches TRBD1 (6 bases). V lost 8 bases to trimming and J lost 6 bases, with 20 bases between them. Germline loops: CDR1 MNHNS, CDR2 SASEGT. The CDR3 is 15 residues long.

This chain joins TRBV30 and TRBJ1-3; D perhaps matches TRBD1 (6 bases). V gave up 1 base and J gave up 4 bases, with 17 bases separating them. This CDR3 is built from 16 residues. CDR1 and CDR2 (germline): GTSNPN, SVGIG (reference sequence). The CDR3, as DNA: TGTGCCTGGAGTGGATGGGGGGGCTTATCCGGAAACACCATATATTTT. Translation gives CAWSGWGGLSGNTIYF. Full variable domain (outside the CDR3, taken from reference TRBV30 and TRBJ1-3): SQTIHQWPATLVQPVGSPLSLECTVEGTSNPNLYWYRQAAGRGLQLLFYSVGIGQISSEVPQNLSASRPQDRQFILSSKKLLLSDSGFYLCAWSGWGGLSGNTIYFGEGSWLTVV.

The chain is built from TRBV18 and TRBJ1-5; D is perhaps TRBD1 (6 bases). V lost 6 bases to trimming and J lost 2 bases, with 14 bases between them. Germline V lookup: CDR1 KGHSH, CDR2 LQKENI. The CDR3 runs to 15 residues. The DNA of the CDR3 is TGTGCCAGCTCTCTCGAACAGGGTGGCAATCAGCCCCAGCATTTT. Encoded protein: CASSLEQGGNQPQHF.

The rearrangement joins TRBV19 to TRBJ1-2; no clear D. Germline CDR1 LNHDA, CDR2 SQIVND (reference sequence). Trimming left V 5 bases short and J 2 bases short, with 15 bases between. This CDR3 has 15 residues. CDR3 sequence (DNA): TGTGCCAGTAGTCTAGTATTGACACCGAACTATGGCTACACCTTC. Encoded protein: CASSLVLTPNYGYTF.

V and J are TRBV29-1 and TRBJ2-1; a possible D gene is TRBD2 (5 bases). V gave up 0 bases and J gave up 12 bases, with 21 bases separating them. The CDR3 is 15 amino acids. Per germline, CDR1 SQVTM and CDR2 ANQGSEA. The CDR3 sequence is CSVEDRRGGPVGQFF. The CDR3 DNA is TGCAGCGTTGAAGATCGACGTGGCGGGCCAGTTGGGCAGTTCTTC.

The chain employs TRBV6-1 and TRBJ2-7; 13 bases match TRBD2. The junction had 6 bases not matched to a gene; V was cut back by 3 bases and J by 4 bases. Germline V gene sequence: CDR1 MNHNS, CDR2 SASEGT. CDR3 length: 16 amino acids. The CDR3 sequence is CASSEWTSGGDYEQYF. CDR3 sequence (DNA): TGTGCCAGCAGTGAGTGGACTAGCGGGGGTGATTACGAGCAGTACTTC.

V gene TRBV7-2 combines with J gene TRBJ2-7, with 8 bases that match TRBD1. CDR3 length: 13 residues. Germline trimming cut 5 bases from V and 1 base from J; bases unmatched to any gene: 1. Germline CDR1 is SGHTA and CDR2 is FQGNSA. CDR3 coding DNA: TGTGCCAGCAGCCAGGGGGCATCCTACGAGCAGTACTTC. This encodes CASSQGASYEQYF. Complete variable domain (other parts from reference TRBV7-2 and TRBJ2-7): GAGVSQSPSNKVTEKGKDVELRCDPISGHTALYWYRQSLGQGLEFLIYFQGNSAPDKSGLPSDRFSAERTGGSVSTLTIQRTQQEDSAVYLCASSQGASYEQYFGPGTRLTVT.

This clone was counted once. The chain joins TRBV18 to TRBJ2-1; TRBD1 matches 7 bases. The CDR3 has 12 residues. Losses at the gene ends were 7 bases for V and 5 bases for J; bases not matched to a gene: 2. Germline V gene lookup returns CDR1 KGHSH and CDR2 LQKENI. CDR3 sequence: CASFGQDNEQFF. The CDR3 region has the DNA TGTGCCAGCTTCGGACAGGACAATGAGCAGTTCTTC.

CDR3 loop: CASSQQGEGVNGYTF. DNA for the CDR3: TGTGCCAGCAGCCAACAGGGGGAGGGAGTAAATGGCTACACCTTC. This rearrangement joins TRBV6-5 to TRBJ1-2, with 8 bases identical to TRBD1. V lost 6 bases to trimming and J lost 6 bases; unmatched junction nucleotides: 12. The CDR3 is 15 amino acids. CDR1 is MNHEY, CDR2 SVGAGI, per germline.

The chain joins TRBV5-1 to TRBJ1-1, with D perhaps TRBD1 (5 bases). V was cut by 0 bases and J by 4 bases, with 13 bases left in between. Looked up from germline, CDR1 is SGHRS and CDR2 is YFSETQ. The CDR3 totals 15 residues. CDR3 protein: CASSLDQGGTTEAFF. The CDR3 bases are TGCGCCAGCAGCTTGGATCAGGGCGGAACCACTGAAGCTTTCTTT.

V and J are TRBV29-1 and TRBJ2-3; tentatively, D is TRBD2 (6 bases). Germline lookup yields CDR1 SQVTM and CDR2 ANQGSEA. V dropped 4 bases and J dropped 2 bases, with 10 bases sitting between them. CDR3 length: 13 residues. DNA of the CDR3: TGCAGCGTTGTTGGCGGGGCCACAGATACGCAGTATTTT. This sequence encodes CSVVGGATDTQYF.

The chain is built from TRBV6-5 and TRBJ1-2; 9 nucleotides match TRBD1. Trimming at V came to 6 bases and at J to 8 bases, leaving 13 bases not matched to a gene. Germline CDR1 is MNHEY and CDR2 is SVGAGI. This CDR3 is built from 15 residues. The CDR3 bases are TGTGCCAGCAGCAACCCGGGACAGGGAAGAGGGGGCTACACCTTC. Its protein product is CASSNPGQGRGGYTF.

CDR3 sequence reads: CASSLEAANTEAFF. CDR3 DNA sequence: TGCGCCAGCAGCTTGGAAGCCGCGAACACTGAAGCTTTCTTT. V usage is TRBV5-1 and J usage is TRBJ1-1; no reliable D call. There are 14 residues in the CDR3. V lost 0 bases and J lost 1, with 7 bases in between. CDR1 and CDR2 from the germline V gene are SGHRS and YFSETQ.

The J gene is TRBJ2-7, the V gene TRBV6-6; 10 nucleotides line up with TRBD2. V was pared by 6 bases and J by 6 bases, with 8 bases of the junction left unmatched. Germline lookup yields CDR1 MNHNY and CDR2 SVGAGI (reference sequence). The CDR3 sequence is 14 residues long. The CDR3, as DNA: TGTGCCAGCAGCAAGCTAGCGGGAGAGGTCGAGCAGTACTTC. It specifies CASSKLAGEVEQYF.

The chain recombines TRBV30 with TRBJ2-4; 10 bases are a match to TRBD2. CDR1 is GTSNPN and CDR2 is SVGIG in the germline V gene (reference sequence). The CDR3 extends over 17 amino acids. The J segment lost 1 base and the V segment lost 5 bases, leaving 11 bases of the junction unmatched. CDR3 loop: CAWAPAGGTGAKNIQYF. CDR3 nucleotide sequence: TGTGCCTGGGCCCCAGCGGGAGGGACTGGGGCCAAAAACATTCAGTACTTC.

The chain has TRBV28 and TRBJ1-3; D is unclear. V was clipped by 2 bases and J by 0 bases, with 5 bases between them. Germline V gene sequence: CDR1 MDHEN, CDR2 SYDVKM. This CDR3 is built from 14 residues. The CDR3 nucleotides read TGTGCCAGCAGTTTACCCGTCTCTGGAAACACCATATATTTT. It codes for CASSLPVSGNTIYF.